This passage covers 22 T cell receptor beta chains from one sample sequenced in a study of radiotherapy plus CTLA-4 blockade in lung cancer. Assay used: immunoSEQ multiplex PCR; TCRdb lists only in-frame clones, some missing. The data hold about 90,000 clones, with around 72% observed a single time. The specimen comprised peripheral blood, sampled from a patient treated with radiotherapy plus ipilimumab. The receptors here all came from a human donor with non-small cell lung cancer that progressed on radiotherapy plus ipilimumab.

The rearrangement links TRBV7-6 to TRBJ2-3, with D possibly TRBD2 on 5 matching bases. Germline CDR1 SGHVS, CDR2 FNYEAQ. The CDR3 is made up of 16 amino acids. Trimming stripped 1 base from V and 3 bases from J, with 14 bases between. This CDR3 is CASSLEDAGRTDTQYF. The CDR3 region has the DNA TGTGCCAGCAGCTTAGAAGATGCGGGCCGTACAGATACGCAGTATTTT.

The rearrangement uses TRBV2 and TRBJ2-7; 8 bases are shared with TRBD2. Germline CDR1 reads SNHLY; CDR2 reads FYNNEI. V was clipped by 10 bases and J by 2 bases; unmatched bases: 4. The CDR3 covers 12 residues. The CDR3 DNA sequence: TGTGCCACCTCGGGGGGGCCCTACGAGCAGTACTTC. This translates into CATSGGPYEQYF.

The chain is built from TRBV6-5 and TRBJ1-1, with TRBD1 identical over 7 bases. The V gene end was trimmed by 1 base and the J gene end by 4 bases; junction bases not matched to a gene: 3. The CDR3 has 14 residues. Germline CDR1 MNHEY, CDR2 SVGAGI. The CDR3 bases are TGTGCCAGCAGTTACTACAGGGGAGCCACTGAAGCTTTCTTT. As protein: CASSYYRGATEAFF.

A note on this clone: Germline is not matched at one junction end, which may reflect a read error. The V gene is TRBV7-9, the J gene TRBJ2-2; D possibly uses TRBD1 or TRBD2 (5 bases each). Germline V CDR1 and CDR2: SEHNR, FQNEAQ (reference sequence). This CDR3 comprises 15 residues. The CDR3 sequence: CASSLAPRQSGELFF. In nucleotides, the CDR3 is TGTGCCAGCAGCCTAGCCCCCCGACAGTCCGGGGAGCTGTTTTTT.

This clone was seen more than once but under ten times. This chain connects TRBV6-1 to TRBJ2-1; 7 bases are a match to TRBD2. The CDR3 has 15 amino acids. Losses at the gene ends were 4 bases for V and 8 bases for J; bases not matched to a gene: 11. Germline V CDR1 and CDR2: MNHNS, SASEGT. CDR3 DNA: TGTGCCAGCAGTGGCTTGGGGGGAGGGACGCATGAGCAGTTCTTC. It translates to CASSGLGGGTHEQFF.

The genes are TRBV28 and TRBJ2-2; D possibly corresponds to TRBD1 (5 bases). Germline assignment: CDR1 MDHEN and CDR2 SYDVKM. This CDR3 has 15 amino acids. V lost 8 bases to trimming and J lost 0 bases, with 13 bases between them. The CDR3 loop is CASWAGITNTGELFF. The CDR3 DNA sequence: TGTGCCAGCTGGGCAGGGATAACGAACACCGGGGAGCTGTTTTTT.

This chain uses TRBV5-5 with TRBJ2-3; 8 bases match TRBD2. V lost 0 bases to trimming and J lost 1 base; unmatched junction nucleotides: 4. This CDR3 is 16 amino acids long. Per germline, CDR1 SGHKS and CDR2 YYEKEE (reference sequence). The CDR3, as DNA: TGTGCCAGCAGCTTGGCCGGGCGGGGGGGCACAGATACGCAGTATTTT. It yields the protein CASSLAGRGGTDTQYF.

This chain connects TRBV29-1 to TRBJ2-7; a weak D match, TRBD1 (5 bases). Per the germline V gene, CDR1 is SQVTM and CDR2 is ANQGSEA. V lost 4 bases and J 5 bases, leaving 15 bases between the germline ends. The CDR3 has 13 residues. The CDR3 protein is CSVGTYGWDEQYF. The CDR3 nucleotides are TGCAGCGTTGGGACATACGGTTGGGACGAGCAGTACTTC.

The CDR3 sequence: CASSFGGDSYEQYF. The CDR3 DNA is TGTGCCAGCAGCTTCGGGGGGGACTCCTACGAGCAGTACTTC. This sequence joins TRBV27 and TRBJ2-7, with 8 bases aligning to TRBD2. CDR1 MNHEY and CDR2 SMNVEV come from the germline V gene (reference sequence). V was clipped by 6 bases and J by 0 bases; unmatched bases: 4. This CDR3 region has 14 residues.

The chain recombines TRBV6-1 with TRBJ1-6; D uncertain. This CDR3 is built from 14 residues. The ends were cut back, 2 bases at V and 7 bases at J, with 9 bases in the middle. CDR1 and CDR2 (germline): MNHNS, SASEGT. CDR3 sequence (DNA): TGTGCCAGCAGTGAAAGGGAGAGGAATTCACCCCTCCACTTT. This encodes CASSERERNSPLHF.

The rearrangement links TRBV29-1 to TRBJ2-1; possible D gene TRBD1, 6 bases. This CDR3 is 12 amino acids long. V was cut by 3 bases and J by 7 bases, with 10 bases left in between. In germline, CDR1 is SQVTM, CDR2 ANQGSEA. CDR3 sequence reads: CSVDPGQNEQFF. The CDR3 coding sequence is TGCAGCGTTGACCCCGGACAGAATGAGCAGTTCTTC.

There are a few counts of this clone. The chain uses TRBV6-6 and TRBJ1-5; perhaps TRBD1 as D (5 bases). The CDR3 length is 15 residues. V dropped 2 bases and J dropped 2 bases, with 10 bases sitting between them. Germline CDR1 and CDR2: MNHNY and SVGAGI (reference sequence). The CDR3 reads CASSYRDGGNQPQHF. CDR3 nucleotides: TGTGCCAGCAGTTACCGGGACGGAGGCAATCAGCCCCAGCATTTT.

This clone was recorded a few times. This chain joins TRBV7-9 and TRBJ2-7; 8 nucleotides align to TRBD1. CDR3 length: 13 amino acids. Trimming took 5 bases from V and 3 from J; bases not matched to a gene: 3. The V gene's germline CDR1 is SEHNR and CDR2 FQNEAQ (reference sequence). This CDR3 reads CASSRDRRYEQYF. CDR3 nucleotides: TGTGCCAGCAGCCGGGACAGGCGCTACGAGCAGTACTTC. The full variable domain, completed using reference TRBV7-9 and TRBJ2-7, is DTGVSQNPRHKITKRGQNVTFRCDPISEHNRLYWYRQTLGQGPEFLTYFQNEAQLEKSRLLSDRFSAERPKGSFSTLEIQRTEQGDSAMYLCASSRDRRYEQYFGPGTRLTVT.

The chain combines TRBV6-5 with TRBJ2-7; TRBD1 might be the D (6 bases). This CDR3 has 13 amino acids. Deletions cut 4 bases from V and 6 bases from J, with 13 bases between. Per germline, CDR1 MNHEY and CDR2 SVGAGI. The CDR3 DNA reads TGTGCCAGCAGTTCTACGGACAGAAGCGAGCAGTACTTC. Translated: CASSSTDRSEQYF.

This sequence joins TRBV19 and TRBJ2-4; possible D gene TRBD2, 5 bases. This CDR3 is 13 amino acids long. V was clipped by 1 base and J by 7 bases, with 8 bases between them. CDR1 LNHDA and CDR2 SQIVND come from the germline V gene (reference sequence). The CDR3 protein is CASSIGTANIQYF. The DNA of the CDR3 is TGTGCCAGTAGTATAGGGACTGCTAACATTCAGTACTTC.

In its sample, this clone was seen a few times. The CDR3 DNA reads as TGTGCCAGCAGCTTGGTTGGCAGTTATAATTCACCCCTCCACTTT. Translating gives CASSLVGSYNSPLHF. The chain is built from TRBV5-5 and TRBJ1-6; no clear D gene. The CDR3 consists of 15 residues. Germline-derived CDR1 and CDR2 are SGHKS and YYEKEE (reference sequence). Deletions cut 0 bases from V and 4 bases from J, with 8 bases between.

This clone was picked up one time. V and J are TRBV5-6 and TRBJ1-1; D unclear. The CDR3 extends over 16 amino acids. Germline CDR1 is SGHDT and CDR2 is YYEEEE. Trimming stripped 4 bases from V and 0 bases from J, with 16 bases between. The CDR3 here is CASSRLDPRLNTEAFF. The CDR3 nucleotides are TGTGCCAGCAGCCGTTTGGACCCTCGGTTGAACACTGAAGCTTTCTTT.

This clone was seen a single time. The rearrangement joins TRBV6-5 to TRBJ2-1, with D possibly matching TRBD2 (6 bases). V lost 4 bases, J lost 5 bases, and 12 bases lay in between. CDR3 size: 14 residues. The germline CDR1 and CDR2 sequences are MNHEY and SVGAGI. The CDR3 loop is CASSSPGVHNEQFF. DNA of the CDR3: TGTGCCAGCAGTTCTCCGGGAGTCCACAATGAGCAGTTCTTC.

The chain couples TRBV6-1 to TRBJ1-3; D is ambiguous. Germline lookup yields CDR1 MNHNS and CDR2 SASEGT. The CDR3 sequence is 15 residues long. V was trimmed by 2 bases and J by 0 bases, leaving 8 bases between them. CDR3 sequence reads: CASSERWPSGNTIYF. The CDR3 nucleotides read TGTGCCAGCAGTGAACGATGGCCCTCTGGAAACACCATATATTTT.

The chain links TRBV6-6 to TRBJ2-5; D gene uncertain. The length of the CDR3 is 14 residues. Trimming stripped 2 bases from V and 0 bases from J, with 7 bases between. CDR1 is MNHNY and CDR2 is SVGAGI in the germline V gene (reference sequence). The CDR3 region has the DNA TGTGCCAGCAGTTACGGCTCCTACCAAGAGACCCAGTACTTC. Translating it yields CASSYGSYQETQYF.

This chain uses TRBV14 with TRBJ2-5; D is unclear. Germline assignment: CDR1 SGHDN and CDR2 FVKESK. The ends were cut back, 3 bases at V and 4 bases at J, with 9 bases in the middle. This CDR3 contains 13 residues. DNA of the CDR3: TGTGCCAGCAGCCAGTGGCAGGCAGAGACCCAGTACTTC. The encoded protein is CASSQWQAETQYF.

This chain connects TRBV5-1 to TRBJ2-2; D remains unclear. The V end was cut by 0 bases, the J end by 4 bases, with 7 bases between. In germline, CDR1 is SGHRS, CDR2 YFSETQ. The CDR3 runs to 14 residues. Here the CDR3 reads CASSLVLGTGELFF. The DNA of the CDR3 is TGCGCCAGCAGCTTGGTCCTAGGCACCGGGGAGCTGTTTTTT.